This TCR beta chain comes out of a study of blood T cell repertoires in COVID-19. Study background: Whether acute or convalescent, the COVID-19 samples came from the United States, Italy and Spain. From T cells, B-cell-depleted T cells, or PBMCs came the material, which was cDNA or gDNA.

Original data processing: Amplification of reference gene primers was used by the study to estimate nucleated cell counts. Generated by immunoSEQ multiplex PCR, the TCRdb table keeps only in-frame clones and is missing some. The V and J calls and clone size were taken over from that table, and D and trimming were inferred from the DNA. The sample holds 140,000 or so clones, about four fifths seen once. The CDR3 contains 13 residues. Deletions cut 7 bases from V and 11 bases from J, with 17 bases between. Germline V gene sequence: CDR1 MNHEY, CDR2 SVGAGI. The J gene is TRBJ1-4, the V gene TRBV6-5; the D is unclear. Material: peripheral blood. The TCR sequence derives from a woman in her 70s with COVID-19, enrolled during active disease. The CDR3 sequence is CASMGRERWKLFF. CDR3 coding DNA: TGTGCCAGCATGGGAAGGGAGAGGTGGAAACTGTTTTTT.